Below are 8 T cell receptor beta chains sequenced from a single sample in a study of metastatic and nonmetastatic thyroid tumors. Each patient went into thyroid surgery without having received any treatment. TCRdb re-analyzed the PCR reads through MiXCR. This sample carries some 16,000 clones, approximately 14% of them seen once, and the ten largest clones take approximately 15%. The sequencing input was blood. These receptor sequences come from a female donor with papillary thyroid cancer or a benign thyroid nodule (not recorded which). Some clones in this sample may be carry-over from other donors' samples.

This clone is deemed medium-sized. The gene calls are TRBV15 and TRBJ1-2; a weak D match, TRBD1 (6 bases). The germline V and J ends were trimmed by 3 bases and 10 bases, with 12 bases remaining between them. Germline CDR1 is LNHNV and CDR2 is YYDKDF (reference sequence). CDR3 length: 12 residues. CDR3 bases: TGTGCCACCAGCAGTGGCTACAGGGACTACACCTTC. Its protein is CATSSGYRDYTF.

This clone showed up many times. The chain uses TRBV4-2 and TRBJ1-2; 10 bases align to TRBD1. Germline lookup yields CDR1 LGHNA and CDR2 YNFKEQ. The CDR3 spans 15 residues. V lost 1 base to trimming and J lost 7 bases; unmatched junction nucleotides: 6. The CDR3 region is CASSQGDRGESGYTF. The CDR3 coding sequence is TGTGCCAGCAGCCAAGGGGACAGGGGTGAGTCTGGCTACACCTTC.

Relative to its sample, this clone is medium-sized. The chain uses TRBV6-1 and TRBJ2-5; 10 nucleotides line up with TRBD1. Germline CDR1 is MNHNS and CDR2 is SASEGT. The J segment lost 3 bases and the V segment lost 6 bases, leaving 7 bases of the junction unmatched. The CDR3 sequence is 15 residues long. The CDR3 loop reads CASRGTGASKETQYF. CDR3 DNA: TGTGCCAGCAGGGGGACAGGGGCCTCCAAAGAGACCCAGTACTTC.

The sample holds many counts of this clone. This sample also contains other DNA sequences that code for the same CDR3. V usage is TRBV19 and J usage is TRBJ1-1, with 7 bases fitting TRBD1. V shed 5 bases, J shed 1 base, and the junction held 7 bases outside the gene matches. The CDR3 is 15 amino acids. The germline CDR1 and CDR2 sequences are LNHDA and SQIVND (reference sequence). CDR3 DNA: TGTGCCAGTAGTTTCACCGGGACAGCGAACACTGAAGCTTTCTTT. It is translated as CASSFTGTANTEAFF.

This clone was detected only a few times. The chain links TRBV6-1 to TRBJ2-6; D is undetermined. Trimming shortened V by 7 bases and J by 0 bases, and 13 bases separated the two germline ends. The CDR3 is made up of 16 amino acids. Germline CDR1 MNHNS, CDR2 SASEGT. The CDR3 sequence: CASTSRGLSGANVLTF. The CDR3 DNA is TGTGCCAGCACCTCCCGAGGTCTCTCTGGGGCCAACGTCCTGACTTTC.

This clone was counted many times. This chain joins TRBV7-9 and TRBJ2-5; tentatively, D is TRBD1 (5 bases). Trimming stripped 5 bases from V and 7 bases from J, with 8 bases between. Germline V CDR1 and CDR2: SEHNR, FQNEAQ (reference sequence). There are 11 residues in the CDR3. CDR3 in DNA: TGTGCCAGCAGCACGCAGGGGACCCAGTACTTC. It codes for CASSTQGTQYF.

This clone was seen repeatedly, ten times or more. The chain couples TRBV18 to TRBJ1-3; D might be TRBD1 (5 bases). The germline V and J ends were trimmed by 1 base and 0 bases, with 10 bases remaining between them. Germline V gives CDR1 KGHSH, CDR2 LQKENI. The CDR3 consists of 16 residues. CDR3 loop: CASSPRGTNSGNTIYF. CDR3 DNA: TGTGCCAGCTCACCACGTGGGACGAACTCTGGAAACACCATATATTTT.

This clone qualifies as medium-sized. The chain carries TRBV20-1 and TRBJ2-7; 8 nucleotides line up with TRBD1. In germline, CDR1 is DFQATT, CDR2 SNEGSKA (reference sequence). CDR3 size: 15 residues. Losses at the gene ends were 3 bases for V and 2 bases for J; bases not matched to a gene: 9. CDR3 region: CSASKRGTGPYEQYF. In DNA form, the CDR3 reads TGCAGTGCTAGTAAACGCGGGACAGGCCCCTACGAGCAGTACTTC.